The source of this T cell receptor beta chain is a study of cytomegalovirus exposure and HLA in healthy donors. Study-level results: Among the most significant clusters, several appeared linked to common viral pathogens in a later analysis. Prior analysis indicated that the majority of TCR beta V segments exhibited productivity approximately 87% or approximately 30% of the time. A few V segments could not be told apart, such as TRBV6-2 and TRBV6-3, and were left out.

60 Vbeta and 13 Jbeta primers were used in PCR. Clones were sequenced by immunoSEQ multiplex PCR, and TCRdb holds only the in-frame ones, with some missing. The repertoire holds 90,000 to 140,000 clones, with roughly 15% as singletons. The CDR3 runs to 19 residues. V gave up 5 bases and J gave up 2 bases, with 27 bases separating them. Germline loops: CDR1 MNHEY, CDR2 SMNVEV (reference sequence). This clone has only a few counts. The antigen is unknown. The source is a female donor in good health and CMV-seronegative. Sequenced material: PBMCs. The rearrangement links TRBV27 to TRBJ1-1, with D possibly matching TRBD1 (5 bases). Written as DNA, the CDR3 is TGTGCCAGCAGTCCAAGGCCGGGATTCTTCTGGGGGGATAACACTGAAGCTTTCTTT. Residues: CASSPRPGFFWGDNTEAFF.